This T cell receptor beta chain derives from a study of T cells expressing NK-cell markers (dated by TCRdb to about 2020). Looking at the study overall: About 8 donors provided sorted CD3+CD56+NKG2C+, CD3+CD56+NKG2C- and CD3+CD56-NKG2C+ T-cell subsets, whose TCR beta-chain repertoires were profiled. The eight sequenced donors were randomly selected healthy volunteers, three men and five women. Among the eight sequenced donors, seven were HCMV-seropositive and one was HCMV-seronegative. Libraries were sequenced as 2 x 150 bp reads on Illumina HiSeq 2000/2500, MiSeq or NextSeq. Study-level results and caveats: Whether the expanded NKG2C-expressing T cell clones were specific for HCMV antigens was left unclear. In six donors, the dominant CD3+CD56+NKG2C+ clonotypes were among the top 10 CD8+ clonotypes and accounted for 1.0-7.0% of CD8+ T cells. Those dominant clonotypes were again the most abundant among CD3+CD56-NKG2C+ cells in a few donors, at about 28.3-65%.

The CDR3 covers 16 residues, taking in both the cysteine and the phenylalanine. No nucleotide data were recorded. CDR1 and CDR2 (MDHEN, SYDVKM) derive from the germline V gene. Worth noting for this clonotype: There is no known antigen for this receptor.

Sequencing was performed on an Illumina HiSeq 2000. TCR beta cDNA libraries were made by 5'RACE template switching that added a universal primer site and unique molecular identifiers. Priming for cDNA synthesis came from the TCR beta constant segment, and two successive PCR amplification steps followed. On the authors' methods: Reads were demultiplexed and grouped by UMI with MIGEC, and clonotypes were assembled and quantified with MiTCR. To exclude erroneous sequences, only TCR cDNA sequences supported by at least two reads were retained. The tcR package was used for downstream repertoire analysis, with clonotypes matched between fractions based on CDR3 nucleotide sequence plus V segment. Antigen specificity was annotated against VDJdb with VDJmatch, allowing one amino acid substitution in CDR3. TCRdb reprocessed the reads into one record per CDR3 protein sequence, lacking DNA. The V and J calls, along with clone size, are taken from TCRdb and not from the paper's own processing. This sample's clone table shows about 550,000 distinct CDR3 sequences. The ten largest clones capture around 4% of the sample.

HCMV-specific IgG was detected in serum with a commercial ELISA kit to determine HCMV serostatus. Ficoll density gradient centrifugation was used to isolate peripheral blood mononuclear cells from blood. This sequence was found in a man in his late teens or twenties in good health. Donor details come from another sample of the same person, matched by shared clones. The material sequenced was blood T cells: a sorted CD56 or NKG2C T cell subset, CD4+ or CD8+ T cells, or bulk PBMC T cells (not recorded which). The chain uses TRBV28 and TRBJ1-4; TCRdb indicates TRBD1, and absent DNA this call remains unverified. The CDR3 is CASSPLRTVHNEKLFF.